A single sample is the source of the 25 T cell receptor beta chains below, sequenced in a study of blood T cell repertoires in COVID-19. Clones were read by immunoSEQ multiplex PCR, and TCRdb kept only the in-frame ones, dropping some. The table lists some 330,000 clones, more than 75% of them singletons. Sequencing was done on a sample of PBMCs or T cells enriched from blood (not recorded which). Source of these receptors: a man aged 25-45 years who had recovered from COVID-19.

The chain employs TRBV3-1 (or the pseudogene TRBV3-2) and TRBJ1-2; maybe TRBD1 (5 bases). CDR1 LGHDT and CDR2 YNNKEL come from the germline V gene (reference sequence). Trimming cost V 8 bases and J 8 bases, with 18 bases left between them. The CDR3 covers 13 residues. The chain's CDR3 is CASLSRGGWGYTF. In nucleotides, the CDR3 is TGTGCCAGCTTATCAAGGGGAGGTTGGGGCTACACCTTC.

The chain joins TRBV18 to TRBJ2-1; no clear D. This CDR3 has 16 residues. Germline V gives CDR1 KGHSH, CDR2 LQKENI. The V and J ends lost 3 bases and 0 bases respectively, with 12 bases between them. Here the CDR3 DNA reads TGTGCCAGCTCACCGGTTCTGAGAAGCTCCTACAATGAGCAGTTCTTC. Protein product: CASSPVLRSSYNEQFF. Together with reference TRBV18 and TRBJ2-1, the CDR3 gives the full variable domain: NAGVMQNPRHLVRRRGQEARLRCSPMKGHSHVYWYRQLPEEGLKFMVYLQKENIIDESGMPKERFSAEFPKEGPSILRIQQVVRGDSAAYFCASSPVLRSSYNEQFFGPGTRLTVL.

The chain has TRBV4-1 and TRBJ1-1; the D gene is possibly TRBD1 (5 bases). V was pared by 3 bases and J by 0 bases, with 11 bases between. Germline assignment: CDR1 MGHRA and CDR2 YSYEKL. This CDR3 is 15 amino acids long. CDR3 amino acids: CASSQVGGLNTEAFF. For the CDR3, the DNA is TGCGCCAGCAGCCAGGTGGGGGGTTTGAACACTGAAGCTTTCTTT.

The genes are TRBV24-1 and TRBJ1-2; TRBD1 agrees at 10 bases. The V segment lost 7 bases and the J segment 8 bases; nucleotides outside the gene matches: 6. The CDR3 has 13 residues. Germline V CDR1 and CDR2: KGHDR, SFDVKD. The CDR3 sequence is CATSRQGAVGYTF. The CDR3 nucleotides read TGTGCCACCAGCCGACAGGGGGCTGTGGGCTACACCTTC.

Only one count was recorded for this clone. This chain joins TRBV29-1 and TRBJ2-7; a possible D gene is TRBD2 (5 bases). This CDR3 spans 12 amino acids. V lost 7 bases and J 3 bases, leaving 13 bases between the germline ends. Germline V gene sequence: CDR1 SQVTM, CDR2 ANQGSEA. CDR3 in DNA: TGCAGCGGGCAAGGACTTAACTACGAGCAGTACTTC. Protein: CSGQGLNYEQYF.

This clone was seen a few times. The chain uses TRBV19 and TRBJ1-2, with TRBD1 matching 7 bases. V was pared by 6 bases and J by 2 bases, with 15 bases of the junction left unmatched. The germline CDR1 and CDR2 sequences are LNHDA and SQIVND (reference sequence). The CDR3 is 17 amino acids. This CDR3 is CASSPGTAWTSNYGYTF. The CDR3 DNA reads TGTGCCAGTAGCCCCGGGACAGCTTGGACATCCAACTATGGCTACACCTTC.

The chain is built from TRBV5-1 and TRBJ1-1; no firm D call. The CDR3 totals 16 residues. The V gene's germline CDR1 is SGHRS and CDR2 YFSETQ. V lost 0 bases and J 1 base, leaving 13 bases between the germline ends. CDR3 region: CASSLGGRFGNTEAFF. As DNA, the CDR3 is TGCGCCAGCAGCTTGGGTGGCAGGTTTGGGAACACTGAAGCTTTCTTT.

Here the CDR3 DNA reads TGTGCCAGCAGACCCAGGGGGAGGAGGAATGAAAAACTGTTTTTT. Residues: CASRPRGRRNEKLFF. The chain is built from TRBV28 and TRBJ1-4; TRBD1 aligns across 7 bases. The CDR3 contains 15 residues. V shed 6 bases and J 5 bases; nucleotides not matched to a gene: 9. The germline CDR1 and CDR2 sequences are MDHEN and SYDVKM.

The chain has TRBV25-1 and TRBJ1-2, with a weak D call TRBD1 (6 bases). Germline V gene sequence: CDR1 MGHDK, CDR2 SYGVNS. The length of the CDR3 is 14 residues. V was pared by 8 bases and J by 4 bases, with 17 bases between. CDR3 loop: CASVGQHSTYGYTF. The CDR3, as DNA: TGTGCCAGCGTTGGACAGCACTCAACCTATGGCTACACCTTC.

In its sample, this clone was seen a few times. The V gene is TRBV11-2, the J gene TRBJ2-7; TRBD2 is a possible D gene (5 bases). Germline values: CDR1 SGHAT, CDR2 FQNNGV. The CDR3 consists of 14 residues. V gave up 5 bases and J gave up 0 bases, with 11 bases separating them. CDR3 loop: CASSQRRDSYEQYF. In DNA, the CDR3 is TGTGCCAGCAGCCAACGCCGGGACTCCTACGAGCAGTACTTC.

The J gene is TRBJ1-1, the V gene TRBV6-5; D is possibly TRBD1 (6 bases). The CDR3 totals 10 residues. Germline loops: CDR1 MNHEY, CDR2 SVGAGI. With 5 bases removed from V and 11 bases from J, the gap between germline ends came to 9 bases. CDR3 sequence reads: CASSTGKAFF. The CDR3 bases are TGTGCCAGCAGTACAGGGAAGGCTTTCTTT.

The chain links TRBV5-1 to TRBJ1-2; TRBD1 agrees at 8 bases. V shed 4 bases and J 4 bases; nucleotides not matched to a gene: 9. Germline V gene lookup returns CDR1 SGHRS and CDR2 YFSETQ. This CDR3 is built from 15 residues. CDR3 sequence reads: CASSPRTGSSYGYTF. The CDR3 DNA is TGCGCCAGCAGCCCTCGGACAGGGTCTTCCTATGGCTACACCTTC.

This chain links TRBV4-2 with TRBJ1-2; tentative D call: TRBD1 (5 bases). This CDR3 has 16 residues. Deletions cut 0 bases from V and 5 bases from J, with 16 bases between. Germline V gives CDR1 LGHNA, CDR2 YNFKEQ. The CDR3 DNA reads as TGTGCCAGCAGCCAAGAGGTCCAGGGCGAGGTATATGGCTACACCTTC. It encodes CASSQEVQGEVYGYTF.

V usage is TRBV12-3 or TRBV12-4 and J usage is TRBJ1-1, with D hard to call. Trimming stripped 1 base from V and 8 bases from J, with 11 bases between. The CDR3 totals 13 residues. CDR3: CASSLGAETEAFF. The DNA for the CDR3 is TGTGCCAGCAGTTTAGGGGCAGAGACCGAAGCTTTCTTT.

The chain couples TRBV25-1 to TRBJ2-1, with a possible D match to TRBD2 (5 bases). Germline-derived CDR1 and CDR2 are MGHDK and SYGVNS. V gave up 3 bases and J gave up 8 bases, with 8 bases separating them. The CDR3 runs 12 residues. The CDR3 DNA reads as TGTGCCAGCAGTGAGATCGGGGATGAGCAGTTCTTC. This codes for CASSEIGDEQFF.

The V call is TRBV28, the J call TRBJ2-2; possibly TRBD1 for D (7 bases). Germline lookup yields CDR1 MDHEN and CDR2 SYDVKM. There are 17 residues in the CDR3. V was pared by 6 bases and J by 3 bases, with 20 bases between. The DNA of the CDR3 is TGTGCCAGCAGAAATATCTGGCGGGACAGATACACCGGGGAGCTGTTTTTT. Encoded protein: CASRNIWRDRYTGELFF. Full variable domain (missing parts from reference TRBV28 and TRBJ2-2): DVKVTQSSRYLVKRTGEKVFLECVQDMDHENMFWYRQDPGLGLRLIYFSYDVKMKEKGDIPEGYSVSREKKERFSLILESASTNQTSMYLCASRNIWRDRYTGELFFGEGSRLTVL.

V and J are TRBV5-5 and TRBJ2-7, with TRBD2 matching 7 bases. CDR1 and CDR2 from the germline V gene are SGHKS and YYEKEE (reference sequence). The CDR3 loop spans 15 amino acids. J was trimmed by 0 bases and V by 2 bases; bases with no gene match: 5. In DNA form, the CDR3 reads TGTGCCAGCAGCTTCACTAGCGTCAGCTCCTACGAGCAGTACTTC. Protein: CASSFTSVSSYEQYF.

The chain carries TRBV6-4 and TRBJ2-1, with 11 bases lining up with TRBD1. V gave up 6 bases and J gave up 5 bases; unmatched junction bases: 9. Germline assignment: CDR1 MRHNA and CDR2 SNTAGT. The CDR3 has 16 amino acids. The CDR3 DNA follows: TGTGCCAGCAGCCCCAAAAAGGGACAGGGGGACAATGAGCAGTTCTTC. As protein: CASSPKKGQGDNEQFF.

The chain carries TRBV19 and TRBJ2-2, with 8 bases matching TRBD2. The CDR3 loop spans 15 amino acids. Germline assignment: CDR1 LNHDA and CDR2 SQIVND (reference sequence). The V gene end was trimmed by 4 bases and the J gene end by 8 bases; junction bases not matched to a gene: 9. CDR3 sequence (DNA): TGTGCCAGTAGTAGAGGGACTAGGACGGGTGGGGAGCTGTTTTTT. Translation gives CASSRGTRTGGELFF.

For this clone: The junction departs from germline at one end; a sequencing error may be responsible. The V and J genes are TRBV6-1 and TRBJ1-5, with 8 bases lining up with TRBD1. Germline CDR1 MNHNS, CDR2 SASEGT. The CDR3 extends over 16 amino acids. In DNA form, the CDR3 reads TGTGCCAGCAGAGAAGACAGGGGTGGTAGCAATCAGCCCCAGCATTTT. It encodes CASREDRGGSNQPQHF.

This sequence joins TRBV24-1 and TRBJ1-6; tentatively, D is TRBD1 (5 bases). This CDR3 comprises 16 residues. Trimming pared 7 bases from V and 0 bases from J, leaving 12 bases between. CDR1 is KGHDR, CDR2 SFDVKD, per germline. This CDR3 is CATSRGGSSYNSPLHF. The CDR3 DNA sequence: TGTGCCACCAGCCGGGGCGGGAGCTCCTATAATTCACCCCTCCACTTT.

The chain joins TRBV6-5 to TRBJ1-4; 7 positions match TRBD1. V lost 6 bases, J lost 5 bases, and 6 bases stayed unmatched. Germline V gene sequence: CDR1 MNHEY, CDR2 SVGAGI. The CDR3 extends over 14 amino acids. The CDR3, as DNA: TGTGCCAGCAGAACAGGGGCCTCGAATGAAAAACTGTTTTTT. This codes for CASRTGASNEKLFF.

V and J are TRBV24-1 and TRBJ2-2, with 7 positions matching TRBD1. CDR1 is KGHDR and CDR2 is SFDVKD in the germline V gene. The J segment lost 4 bases and the V segment lost 4 bases, leaving 8 bases of the junction unmatched. This CDR3 is 16 amino acids long. CDR3 nucleotide sequence: TGTGCCACCAGTGACCACAGGGGACGAAGCACCGGGGAGCTGTTTTTT. Its protein is CATSDHRGRSTGELFF.

The chain recombines TRBV19 with TRBJ1-5; possibly TRBD1 for D (5 bases). V was shortened by 7 bases and J by 3 bases, with 10 bases between the two germline ends. The germline gives CDR1 LNHDA, CDR2 SQIVND (reference sequence). This CDR3 has 13 residues. The CDR3 DNA reads as TGTGCCAGTAATTCAGGGCTCAATCAGCCCCAGCATTTT. This gives the protein CASNSGLNQPQHF.

The chain links TRBV6-1 to TRBJ1-6; D call uncertain. The CDR3 loop spans 13 amino acids. V was pared by 1 base and J by 12 bases, with 10 bases between. Germline assignment: CDR1 MNHNS and CDR2 SASEGT. CDR3 protein: CASSEGAVRPLHF. CDR3 bases: TGTGCCAGCAGTGAAGGTGCAGTCCGACCCCTCCACTTT.